A single sample is the source of the 14 T cell receptor beta chains below, sequenced in a study of cytomegalovirus exposure and HLA in healthy donors. The primer mix had 60 Vbeta and 13 Jbeta primers. Repertoires were generated with immunoSEQ multiplex PCR, while TCRdb's copy carries only in-frame clones and drops some. The sample carries 150,000 or so clones, around 85% recorded once. The sample comprised PBMCs. The receptors originated from a man aged 18 to 35 in good health and CMV-seropositive.

V usage is TRBV9 and J usage is TRBJ2-5, with D possibly matching TRBD2 (6 bases). The end of the DNA aligns better with TRBJ2-7, so the J call may be wrong. This CDR3 spans 15 amino acids. Per the germline V gene, CDR1 is SGDLS and CDR2 is YYNGEE. CDR3 bases: TGTGCCAGCAGCGACGGGGAGGTGGAAGTGTACGAGCAGTACTTC. This codes for CASSDGEVEVYEQYF.

This clone was counted between two and nine times. The V call is TRBV2, the J call TRBJ1-4, with a possible D match to TRBD1 (6 bases). CDR1 SNHLY and CDR2 FYNNEI come from the germline V gene. The CDR3 runs to 15 residues. V gave up 6 bases and J gave up 5 bases, with 16 bases separating them. For the CDR3, the DNA is TGTGCCAGCAGCACCCAGGGGCTGAGGAATGAAAAACTGTTTTTT. Translation gives CASSTQGLRNEKLFF.

The rearrangement uses TRBV5-8 and TRBJ2-1, with 14 bases matching TRBD2. This CDR3 is built from 17 residues. Germline trimming cut 4 bases from V and 4 bases from J; bases unmatched to any gene: 7. Germline V gives CDR1 SGHTS, CDR2 YDEGEE. The CDR3 protein is CASSPGLAGDIYNEQFF. The CDR3 coding sequence is TGTGCCAGCAGCCCGGGACTAGCGGGGGACATTTACAATGAGCAGTTCTTC.

This clone was seen a few times. The V and J genes are TRBV19 and TRBJ1-1; 10 nucleotides agree with TRBD1. Germline CDR1 reads LNHDA; CDR2 reads SQIVND (reference sequence). The ends lost 3 bases at V and 11 bases at J; junction bases unmatched: 6. The CDR3 has 13 amino acids. The CDR3 nucleotides are TGTGCCAGTAGTATCGGACAGGGGGACTTTGCTTTCTTT. This encodes CASSIGQGDFAFF.

The J gene is TRBJ2-7, the V gene TRBV25-1; 7 bases align to TRBD1. This CDR3 comprises 15 residues. Germline V lookup: CDR1 MGHDK, CDR2 SYGVNS. J gave up 5 bases and V 3 bases, and 10 bases lay outside the gene matches. The CDR3 DNA is TGTGCCAGCAGTGATTCGGGCAGGGGGTTGGACGAGCAGTACTTC. This codes for CASSDSGRGLDEQYF.

V gene TRBV6-5 combines with J gene TRBJ1-6; D is unclear. Per the germline V gene, CDR1 is MNHEY and CDR2 is SVGAGI. V gave up 0 bases and J gave up 5 bases, with 8 bases separating them. The CDR3 is 15 residues long. CDR3 residues: CASSYSRGNNSPLHF. The CDR3 region has the DNA TGTGCCAGCAGTTACTCAAGAGGGAATAATTCACCCCTCCACTTT.

This chain joins TRBV13 and TRBJ2-7; 9 bases line up with TRBD2. The CDR3 extends over 14 amino acids. Germline trimming cut 5 bases from V and 3 bases from J; bases unmatched to any gene: 5. Per germline, CDR1 PRHDT and CDR2 FYEKMQ (reference sequence). The CDR3 spells CASSLSGGLYEQYF. The CDR3 DNA sequence: TGTGCCAGCAGCCTTAGCGGGGGACTCTACGAGCAGTACTTC.

Remarks on this clone: Other DNA sequences in this specimen translate into the identical CDR3. As DNA, the CDR3 is TGTGCCAGCCAAAGGGACAGTCTTAGTTCACCCCTCCACTTT. It encodes CASQRDSLSSPLHF. V and J are TRBV7-9 and TRBJ1-6, with 7 bases matching TRBD1. With V trimmed by 8 bases and J by 9 bases, 10 bases remained unmatched. CDR1 and CDR2 (germline): SEHNR, FQNEAQ (reference sequence). This CDR3 spans 14 amino acids.

This chain uses TRBV7-9 with TRBJ2-7; 7 nucleotides agree with TRBD1. The CDR3 is 14 amino acids. CDR1 is SEHNR and CDR2 is FQNEAQ in the germline V gene (reference sequence). The junction had 9 bases not matched to a gene; V was cut back by 3 bases and J by 7 bases. The CDR3 is CASSFSGGSGEQYF. For the CDR3, the DNA is TGTGCCAGCAGCTTTTCAGGGGGTTCGGGGGAGCAGTACTTC.

This clone was picked up a small number of times. V and J are TRBV30 and TRBJ2-1, with TRBD1 as a possible D gene (5 bases). Germline values: CDR1 GTSNPN, CDR2 SVGIG (reference sequence). Trimming cost V 0 bases and J 4 bases, with 7 bases left between them. This CDR3 has 13 residues. The chain's CDR3 is CAWSVGDYNEQFF. CDR3 sequence (DNA): TGTGCCTGGAGTGTAGGGGATTACAATGAGCAGTTCTTC. The whole variable domain, remainder taken from reference TRBV30 and TRBJ2-1, is SQTIHQWPATLVQPVGSPLSLECTVEGTSNPNLYWYRQAAGRGLQLLFYSVGIGQISSEVPQNLSASRPQDRQFILSSKKLLLSDSGFYLCAWSVGDYNEQFFGPGTRLTVL.

The CDR3 sequence is CASSNREAEQYF. CDR3 sequence (DNA): TGTGCCAGCAGCAACAGGGAAGCCGAGCAGTACTTC. J is TRBJ2-7 and V is TRBV5-4; tentative D call: TRBD1 (6 bases). V shed 4 bases and J shed 6 bases, with 11 bases lying between them. From germline, CDR1 is SGHNT and CDR2 YYREEE (reference sequence). The CDR3 covers 12 residues.

CDR3 loop: CASSLSRPFVRRGNEQFF. CDR3 DNA: TGTGCCAGCAGTTTATCGCGCCCGTTTGTGAGGCGGGGCAATGAGCAGTTCTTC. The J gene is TRBJ2-1, the V gene TRBV27, with a possible D match to TRBD2 (6 bases). The CDR3 runs to 18 residues. Trimming pared 0 bases from V and 6 bases from J, leaving 21 bases between. In germline, CDR1 is MNHEY, CDR2 SMNVEV (reference sequence).

This chain connects TRBV19 to TRBJ2-5, with D perhaps matching TRBD1 (6 bases). Germline V gene lookup returns CDR1 LNHDA and CDR2 SQIVND (reference sequence). The CDR3 spans 13 residues. The V gene lost 3 bases and the J gene lost 4 bases, with 9 bases spanning the gap. This CDR3 is CASSILGGETQYF. The DNA of the CDR3 is TGTGCCAGTAGTATTTTAGGGGGAGAGACCCAGTACTTC.

CDR3 region: CASSRPDRGIYGELFF. DNA for the CDR3: TGTGCCAGCAGTAGACCGGACAGGGGAATTTACGGGGAGCTGTTTTTT. This chain links TRBV27 with TRBJ2-2; 9 nucleotides align to TRBD1. Germline V gene lookup returns CDR1 MNHEY and CDR2 SMNVEV (reference sequence). The length of the CDR3 is 16 residues. V was pared by 5 bases and J by 7 bases, with 11 bases of the junction left unmatched.